This T cell receptor (beta chain) stems from a study of blood T cell repertoires in COVID-19. Across the whole study: The samples span acute and convalescent COVID-19 from the United States, Italy and Spain. The analysed material was cDNA or gDNA that came from T cells, B-cell-depleted T cells, or PBMCs.

This clone was recorded a few times. Germline V CDR1 and CDR2: LNHDA, SQIVND (reference sequence). Between the trimmed V and J ends, which lost 5 bases and 0 bases, there was a span of 13 bases. The CDR3 loop spans 15 amino acids. Per the authors' pipeline: Reference gene primer amplification in the assay estimated nucleated cell counts. Clones were sequenced by immunoSEQ multiplex PCR, and TCRdb holds only the in-frame ones, with some missing. V and J calls and clone size come straight from that table; D and trimming were deduced from the DNA. The sample includes about 160,000 clones, 85% of them seen just once.

The chain uses TRBV19 and TRBJ1-1, with a tentative D call TRBD1 (5 bases). The TCR was taken from a human donor with acute or convalescent COVID-19. The donor label of this sample is uncertain. The material sequenced was peripheral blood. In DNA form, the CDR3 reads TGTGCCAGTAGTGCACGACAGCCCATGAACACTGAAGCTTTCTTT. This encodes CASSARQPMNTEAFF. The whole variable domain, remainder taken from reference TRBV19 and TRBJ1-1, is DGGITQSPKYLFRKEGQNVTLSCEQNLNHDAMYWYRQDPGQGLRLIYYSQIVNDFQKGDIAEGYSVSREKKESFPLTVTSAQKNPTAFYLCASSARQPMNTEAFFGQGTRLTVV.